The 15 T cell receptor beta chains in this list originate from one sample, sequenced in a study of regulatory T cells in long-lasting Graves disease (dated by TCRdb to the early 2020s). The protocol used for the library was multiplex PCR. These reads were obtained on an Illumina HiSeq 4000. To build TCR beta libraries, CDR3 regions were amplified by Arm-PCR using iRepertoire HTBI primers. Clones were called with MiXCR by TCRdb after fastp trimmed the public reads at Q25, and only in-frame beta chains were retained. When rows share a CDR3 protein, they turn into one entry using the most common DNA and genes. For this sample the table gives some 250,000 distinct CDR3 sequences, of which roughly 18% were detected only once. The ten largest clones add up to roughly 15% of the sample. Per the publication, the time point label means: newly diagnosed GD, antithyroid drugs for less than 3 months. For both TCR sequencing and RNA sequencing, RNA was extracted from PBMCs using TRIzol.

The same sample was also studied in work on T cells in Graves' hyperthyroidism and ophthalmopathy.

This material consisted of peripheral blood mononuclear cells (PBMCs), taken at new diagnosis, from a patient treated with antithyroid drugs. Receptors were obtained from a woman under 40 with Graves disease. Donor details come from another sample of the same person, matched by shared clones.

To note about this clonotype: A much larger clone differs by one base, so this may be a read error. For the CDR3, the DNA is TGTGCCAGCTCGCCAGGGTCTGACGTAATTAATGAGCAGTTCTTC. Protein product: CASSPGSDVINEQFF. The chain couples TRBV18 to TRBJ2-1; tentatively, D is TRBD1 (5 bases). The germline V and J ends were trimmed by 6 bases and 7 bases, with 19 bases remaining between them. The CDR3 totals 15 residues. Germline V gene data show CDR1 as KGHSH and CDR2 as LQKENI. Full variable domain (rest looked up from reference TRBV18 and TRBJ2-1): NAGVMQNPRHLVRRRGQEARLRCSPMKGHSHVYWYRQLPEEGLKFMVYLQKENIIDESGMPKERFSAEFPKEGPSILRIQQVVRGDSAAYFCASSPGSDVINEQFFGPGTRLTVL.

This clonotype has more than one count but fewer than ten. V usage is TRBV19 and J usage is TRBJ1-5; TRBD1 might be the D (6 bases). This CDR3 has 16 amino acids. Looked up from germline, CDR1 is LNHDA and CDR2 is SQIVND (reference sequence). Between the trimmed V and J ends, which lost 1 base and 2 bases, there was a span of 12 bases. Here the CDR3 DNA reads TGTGCCAGTAGTATAGGTCAGGGGATAGGCAATCAGCCCCAGCATTTT. Amino acids: CASSIGQGIGNQPQHF.

This clonotype showed up many times. V gene TRBV9 combines with J gene TRBJ1-1; maybe TRBD1 (6 bases). The V and J ends lost 4 bases and 3 bases respectively, with 16 bases between them. The germline gives CDR1 SGDLS, CDR2 YYNGEE. The length of the CDR3 is 15 residues. The CDR3, as DNA: TGTGCCAGCAGCACAATATCCAGGGGCCACACTGAAGCTTTCTTT. It yields the protein CASSTISRGHTEAFF.

The table lists this clonotype with many counts. In DNA, the CDR3 is TGTGCCAGCAGCTACACCCTGACAGGGGGTGGCACTGAAGCTTTCTTT. This encodes CASSYTLTGGGTEAFF. J is TRBJ1-1 and V is TRBV7-2, with 9 bases matching TRBD1. V shed 4 bases, J shed 4 bases, and the junction held 10 bases outside the gene matches. Looked up from germline, CDR1 is SGHTA and CDR2 is FQGNSA. CDR3 size: 16 residues.

At least ten counts were recorded for this clonotype. The chain employs TRBV12-5 and TRBJ1-1; D gene unclear. The ends were cut back, 6 bases at V and 9 bases at J, with 5 bases in the middle. CDR1 is LGHNT, CDR2 FRNRAP, per germline. This CDR3 is 9 amino acids long. CDR3 in amino acids: CASGPQAFF. The CDR3 DNA is TGTGCTAGTGGCCCCCAAGCTTTCTTT.

This clonotype turned up a few times. The genes are TRBV11-1 and TRBJ2-1; D gene unclear. This CDR3 region has 17 residues. Germline lookup yields CDR1 SGHAT and CDR2 FQDESV (reference sequence). Trimming cost V 3 bases and J 4 bases, with 19 bases left between them. CDR3 sequence reads: CASSFYMERPRYNEQFF. The CDR3 coding sequence is TGTGCCAGCAGCTTCTACATGGAACGACCCCGATACAATGAGCAGTTCTTC.

This clonotype was detected ten times or more. The gene calls are TRBV2 and TRBJ1-4; D remains ambiguous. V was shortened by 4 bases and J by 3 bases, with 12 bases between the two germline ends. The V gene's germline CDR1 is SNHLY and CDR2 FYNNEI. The CDR3 totals 15 residues. The CDR3 sequence: CASSGLEVANEKLFF. CDR3 nucleotides: TGTGCCAGCAGTGGGTTAGAGGTTGCTAATGAAAAACTGTTTTTT.

Turning to this clonotype: This clone may be a read error of a much larger clone one base away. Since no conserved phenylalanine or tryptophan closes the CDR3, a read error is the likely cause. V gene TRBV5-6 combines with J gene TRBJ2-1; 10 nucleotides agree with TRBD2. There are 15 residues in the CDR3. V was pared by 3 bases and J by 4 bases, with 4 bases of the junction left unmatched. Germline-derived CDR1 and CDR2 are SGHDT and YYEEEE. The CDR3 loop is CASSSLAGGYNEQFV. The CDR3 bases are TGTGCCAGCAGCTCCTTAGCGGGGGGATACAATGAGCAGTTCGTC.

The rearrangement links TRBV20-1 to TRBJ2-7; TRBD1 agrees at 7 bases. This CDR3 is built from 14 residues. V was clipped by 6 bases and J by 6 bases; unmatched bases: 14. Germline V gene lookup returns CDR1 DFQATT and CDR2 SNEGSKA (reference sequence). This CDR3 reads CSAQRGGHPAEQYF. The CDR3 DNA follows: TGCAGTGCCCAGAGAGGGGGCCATCCCGCCGAGCAGTACTTC.

On this clonotype itself: This may be a read error, as it is one base from a much larger clone. The chain employs TRBV13 and TRBJ2-3; TRBD2 matches 10 bases. The ends lost 8 bases at V and 3 bases at J; junction bases unmatched: 11. Germline V lookup: CDR1 PRHDT, CDR2 FYEKMQ (reference sequence). The CDR3 consists of 16 residues. The CDR3 protein is CASGPTTSGETDTQYF. CDR3 coding DNA: TGTGCCAGCGGCCCCACCACTAGCGGGGAGACAGATACGCAGTATTTT.

This clonotype was found many times. The V call is TRBV6-2 or TRBV6-3, the J call TRBJ1-1; TRBD1 matches 9 bases. CDR1 and CDR2 (germline): MNHEY, SVGEGT. Germline trimming cut 6 bases from V and 5 bases from J; bases unmatched to any gene: 10. This CDR3 has 15 amino acids. The chain's CDR3 is CASSRPGTGRTEAFF. CDR3 DNA sequence: TGTGCCAGCAGCCGTCCCGGGACAGGGAGGACTGAAGCTTTCTTT.

This clonotype has at least ten counts. The genes are TRBV5-5 and TRBJ2-3; no reliable D call. Trimming took 6 bases from V and 2 from J, leaving 10 bases between them. Germline V gives CDR1 SGHKS, CDR2 YYEKEE (reference sequence). This CDR3 comprises 13 residues. This CDR3 reads CASNPVVTDTQYF. CDR3 DNA: TGTGCCAGCAACCCGGTGGTCACAGATACGCAGTATTTT.

V and J are TRBV20-1 and TRBJ2-5; 7 bases fit TRBD2. Per germline, CDR1 DFQATT and CDR2 SNEGSKA (reference sequence). V dropped 6 bases and J dropped 0; count of bases not matched to a gene: 4. The CDR3 is 13 amino acids. The DNA for the CDR3 is TGCAGTGCGGTCGGGGGGAACCAAGAGACCCAGTACTTC. Its protein is CSAVGGNQETQYF.

This clonotype was counted at least ten times. The CDR3 region is CASKFDTGAPYEQYF. CDR3 DNA sequence: TGTGCCAGCAAATTTGATACAGGGGCTCCCTACGAGCAGTACTTC. The J gene is TRBJ2-7, the V gene TRBV7-8, with 7 bases fitting TRBD1. Germline V gene lookup returns CDR1 SGHVS and CDR2 FQNEAQ. The CDR3 has 15 residues. V shed 7 bases, J shed 2 bases, and the junction held 11 bases outside the gene matches.

There are many counts of this clonotype. The CDR3 sequence: CASSHLREIHGPKTGELFF. The CDR3 coding sequence is TGCGCCAGCAGCCACTTAAGGGAGATTCATGGACCTAAAACCGGGGAGCTGTTTTTT. J is TRBJ2-2 and V is TRBV4-1; perhaps TRBD2 as D (5 bases). The CDR3 loop spans 19 amino acids. Per germline, CDR1 MGHRA and CDR2 YSYEKL. V was shortened by 3 bases and J by 5 bases, with 25 bases between the two germline ends.